The subject of this entry is one TCR beta chain. What it binds is unknown. Clones were sequenced by immunoSEQ multiplex PCR, and TCRdb holds only the in-frame ones, with some missing. The sample includes some 17,000 clones, around 64% seen only once; the top ten take over 9%. These data are taken from a study of vaccination effects on CD4 cells after COVID-19. Study-level findings and limits: Recruitment yielded few convalescent patients, and the study had no early post-infection timepoints.

The V end lost 2 bases, the J end lost 4 bases, and 9 bases lay between the germline ends. Germline CDR1 reads KGHSH; CDR2 reads LQKENI. The CDR3 consists of 14 residues. Peptide-pool stimulation followed by sequencing identified expanded antigen-specific CD4+ clonotypes in the ViraFEST assay. Isolating CD4+ T cells followed 9 to 11 days of culture. Vaccine administered to participants consisted of two doses of either BNT162b2 or mRNA-1273. Peptides at 8.5 to 10 ug/ml and IL-2 at about 9.2 IU/ml were added to around 2 million PBMC per well. Each culture had half its medium swapped for IL-2 medium on days 3 and 7.

The chain recombines TRBV18 with TRBJ1-5, with a tentative D call TRBD1 (6 bases). The sample consisted of CD4+ T cells from PBMCs cultured with SARS-CoV-2 spike peptides, taken after COVID-19 vaccination. The source is a human donor who received a COVID-19 vaccine. The CDR3 DNA reads TGTGCCAGCTCACCAGGAGGGGGAAATCAGCCCCAGCATTTT. Its protein is CASSPGGGNQPQHF.